These 26 T cell receptor beta chains originate from one sample sequenced in a study of regulatory T cells in long-lasting Graves disease. Time point noted: newly diagnosed GD, antithyroid drugs for less than 3 months. Generation of the TCR library employed RNA extracted from PBMCs. Building the TCR beta libraries relied on iRepertoire HTBI primers, and CDR3 regions underwent Arm-PCR. One entry per CDR3 protein, called by TCRdb with MiXCR from the multiplex PCR reads. The sample has 420,000 or so distinct CDR3 sequences, about 15% seen once; the top ten hold 20% to 25%. These sequences were also reported in another study, on T cells in Graves' hyperthyroidism and ophthalmopathy.

Here the sequenced sample was peripheral blood mononuclear cells (PBMCs), taken at new diagnosis, from a patient treated with antithyroid drugs. Receptors originate from a woman under 30 with Graves disease.

This clonotype has only a few counts. This chain connects TRBV25-1 to TRBJ1-6; 7 nucleotides align to TRBD1. Per the germline V gene, CDR1 is MGHDK and CDR2 is SYGVNS. J gave up 6 bases and V 6 bases, and 5 bases lay outside the gene matches. The CDR3 is 14 residues long. The CDR3 coding sequence is TGTGCCAGCAGCCTGAACAGGGGTAATTCACCCCTCCACTTT. It specifies CASSLNRGNSPLHF.

This clonotype was found many times. The rearrangement links TRBV28 to TRBJ1-5, with D uncertain. Trimming took 3 bases from V and 1 from J, leaving 7 bases between them. The CDR3 is 14 amino acids. From germline, CDR1 is MDHEN and CDR2 SYDVKM. The CDR3 loop is CASSFSRSNQPQHF. The CDR3 nucleotides are TGTGCCAGCAGTTTCAGCAGAAGCAATCAGCCCCAGCATTTT.

The sample holds many counts of this clonotype. V gene TRBV12-3 or TRBV12-4 combines with J gene TRBJ2-7; 10 nucleotides match TRBD2. There are 15 residues in the CDR3. With V trimmed by 7 bases and J by 0 bases, 6 bases remained unmatched. CDR3 sequence: CASTSSGRSSYEQYF. CDR3 coding DNA: TGTGCCAGCACTAGTAGCGGGAGGAGCTCCTACGAGCAGTACTTC.

This clonotype showed up just a few times. The chain couples TRBV6-1 to TRBJ2-5; the match to TRBD1 covers 7 bases. In germline, CDR1 is MNHNS, CDR2 SASEGT. V shed 5 bases and J 1 base; nucleotides not matched to a gene: 7. The CDR3 spans 15 residues. Here the CDR3 DNA reads TGTGCCAGCAGTCGCCTGACAGGGACCCAAGAGACCCAGTACTTC. Translation gives CASSRLTGTQETQYF.

This clonotype was detected a few times. The genes are TRBV5-1 and TRBJ2-3, with D hard to call. The germline V gene encodes CDR1 SGHRS and CDR2 YFSETQ. The V end was cut by 7 bases, the J end by 4 bases, with 13 bases between. CDR3 length: 13 amino acids. The DNA for the CDR3 is TGCGCCAGCTCCAACTTGTTCGCAGATACGCAGTATTTT. Residues: CASSNLFADTQYF.

On this clonotype itself: This clone may be a read error of a much larger clone one base away. This chain links TRBV27 with TRBJ1-4; 8 nucleotides agree with TRBD1. In germline, CDR1 is MNHEY, CDR2 SMNVEV (reference sequence). V lost 5 bases, J lost 4 bases, and 6 bases stayed unmatched. The CDR3 runs 15 residues. CDR3 DNA sequence: TGTGCCAGCAGTCTCGGGACAGGTCTTAATGAAAAACTGTTTTTT. It specifies CASSLGTGLNEKLFF.

The genes are TRBV7-8 and TRBJ2-1; tentatively, D is TRBD2 (6 bases). This CDR3 spans 17 amino acids. Germline V CDR1 and CDR2: SGHVS, FQNEAQ. Between the trimmed V and J ends, which lost 4 bases and 0 bases, there was a span of 16 bases. CDR3 coding DNA: TGTGCCAGCAGCTCAAATGGAGGGATGAGCTCCTACAATGAGCAGTTCTTC. This codes for CASSSNGGMSSYNEQFF.

This clonotype showed up just a few times. The chain employs TRBV6-1 and TRBJ2-3, with 8 bases aligning to TRBD2. In germline, CDR1 is MNHNS, CDR2 SASEGT. The CDR3 is 16 amino acids. J was trimmed by 6 bases and V by 6 bases; bases with no gene match: 14. CDR3: CASRPLRLASQDTQYF. In nucleotides, the CDR3 is TGTGCCAGCAGACCACTAAGACTAGCGTCACAGGATACGCAGTATTTT.

Ten or more counts support this clonotype. V and J are TRBV28 and TRBJ2-2, with 9 bases that match TRBD2. Losses at the gene ends were 5 bases for V and 4 bases for J; bases not matched to a gene: 8. Looked up from germline, CDR1 is MDHEN and CDR2 is SYDVKM. There are 16 residues in the CDR3. DNA of the CDR3: TGTGCCAGCAGTCCCCGACTAGCGGATCGCACCGGGGAGCTGTTTTTT. Protein product: CASSPRLADRTGELFF.

This clonotype was observed many times. The chain links TRBV20-1 to TRBJ2-5, with 9 bases aligning to TRBD2. The J segment lost 4 bases and the V segment lost 5 bases, leaving 5 bases of the junction unmatched. The CDR3 is 13 residues long. Looked up from germline, CDR1 is DFQATT and CDR2 is SNEGSKA (reference sequence). The CDR3 DNA is TGCAGTGCTTTAGCGGGAGTCGGAGAGACCCAGTACTTC. As protein: CSALAGVGETQYF.

The chain is built from TRBV5-1 and TRBJ2-2; 10 bases match TRBD2. Germline-derived CDR1 and CDR2 are SGHRS and YFSETQ. Germline trimming cut 4 bases from V and 6 bases from J; bases unmatched to any gene: 9. CDR3 size: 16 residues. The CDR3 reads CASSESGRAVSGELFF. The CDR3 bases are TGCGCCAGCAGCGAAAGCGGGAGGGCCGTTTCCGGGGAGCTGTTTTTT.

This rearrangement joins TRBV27 to TRBJ2-5; TRBD1 matches at 9 bases. The CDR3 runs 17 residues. Trimming at V came to 6 bases and at J to 1 base, leaving 12 bases not matched to a gene. Per the germline V gene, CDR1 is MNHEY and CDR2 is SMNVEV (reference sequence). CDR3 residues: CASRLVVTGQGQETQYF. The DNA for the CDR3 is TGTGCCAGCAGGCTCGTAGTAACGGGACAGGGCCAAGAGACCCAGTACTTC.

The V gene is TRBV12-3 or TRBV12-4, the J gene TRBJ1-1; D is unresolved. This CDR3 comprises 15 residues. The V end was cut by 6 bases, the J end by 5 bases, with 19 bases between. CDR3 bases: TGTGCCAGCAGCCTAAGTAGAGCGGGTCGGACTGAAGCTTTCTTT. Encoded protein: CASSLSRAGRTEAFF.

This clonotype was picked up many times. The rearrangement links TRBV12-3 or TRBV12-4 to TRBJ1-1, with D tentatively TRBD1 (6 bases). The CDR3 totals 17 residues. V shed 5 bases and J shed 5 bases, with 24 bases lying between them. The CDR3, as DNA: TGTGCCAGCAGTCTCGCTATCCTTGGGACAAAGGAGACTGAAGCTTTCTTT. Translating it yields CASSLAILGTKETEAFF.

The sample holds a few counts of this clonotype. The genes are TRBV30 and TRBJ1-1; no definite D call. Per germline, CDR1 GTSNPN and CDR2 SVGIG (reference sequence). Between the trimmed V and J ends, which lost 3 bases and 7 bases, there was a span of 15 bases. There are 13 residues in the CDR3. The CDR3 sequence: CAWRLGLNREAFF. The CDR3 DNA sequence: TGTGCCTGGAGACTAGGGCTGAACCGTGAAGCTTTCTTT.

This clonotype has a count of ten or more. The chain employs TRBV2 and TRBJ1-5; 10 bases match TRBD1. V lost 3 bases, J lost 6 bases, and 5 bases stayed unmatched. CDR3 length equals 15 residues. CDR1 is SNHLY and CDR2 is FYNNEI in the germline V gene. Here the CDR3 reads CASSEGQGFGQPQHF. In DNA form, the CDR3 reads TGTGCCAGCAGTGAGGGACAGGGGTTCGGTCAGCCCCAGCATTTT.

In this sample, this clonotype turned up many times. The rearrangement uses TRBV20-1 and TRBJ2-7, with 14 bases that match TRBD2. Germline V gene sequence: CDR1 DFQATT, CDR2 SNEGSKA (reference sequence). The CDR3 extends over 15 amino acids. The ends lost 6 bases at V and 4 bases at J; junction bases unmatched: 8. As DNA, the CDR3 is TGCAGTGCGAACCGAGGGACTAGCGGGAGTTACGAGCAGTACTTC. Its protein is CSANRGTSGSYEQYF.

In regard to this clonotype: This likely reflects a read error, since a far larger clone is one base away. The chain employs TRBV25-1 and TRBJ2-7, with TRBD2 matching over 7 bases. Trimming took 6 bases from V and 7 from J; bases not matched to a gene: 18. The CDR3 sequence is 16 residues long. Germline V gene data show CDR1 as MGHDK and CDR2 as SYGVNS. The CDR3 nucleotides are TGTGCCAGCAGCCTTGGGAGCGAGAGCGGGATCAATGAGCAGTACTTC. The encoded protein is CASSLGSESGINEQYF.

In its sample, this clonotype was seen many times. The V call is TRBV6-1, the J call TRBJ1-5; the D is unclear. The CDR3 runs to 12 residues. Trimming removed 8 bases from V and 5 bases from J, with 10 bases in between. CDR1 and CDR2 (germline): MNHNS, SASEGT. CDR3 in amino acids: CASRLSYQPQHF. The CDR3 nucleotides read TGTGCCAGCCGGTTATCGTATCAGCCCCAGCATTTT.

This clonotype was picked up a small number of times. The V gene is TRBV9, the J gene TRBJ2-3; D remains unclear. CDR1 is SGDLS and CDR2 is YYNGEE in the germline V gene. The CDR3 has 14 amino acids. V was clipped by 0 bases and J by 0 bases, with 5 bases between them. The CDR3 DNA reads TGTGCCAGCAGCGTAGATATAAGCACAGATACGCAGTATTTT. This encodes CASSVDISTDTQYF.

The sample holds one count of this clonotype. The chain couples TRBV12-3 or TRBV12-4 to TRBJ1-6; D ambiguous. The CDR3 is made up of 19 amino acids. Trimming shortened V by 4 bases and J by 9 bases, and 28 bases separated the two germline ends. The CDR3 DNA is TGTGCCAGCAGTTCCGAAAAGACAAACATAGGTCGTCGGGCTTCACCCCTCCACTTT. Its protein is CASSSEKTNIGRRASPLHF.

The table lists this clonotype with many counts. The V gene is TRBV6-1, the J gene TRBJ2-7; TRBD2 might be the D (5 bases). Germline CDR1 reads MNHNS; CDR2 reads SASEGT. The V and J ends lost 4 bases and 0 bases respectively, with 16 bases between them. The CDR3 totals 16 residues. The CDR3 DNA follows: TGTGCCAGCAGTGCCCAGAGCGGCCCCAGCTCCTACGAGCAGTACTTC. Its protein is CASSAQSGPSSYEQYF.

This clonotype was detected many times. The chain has TRBV11-2 and TRBJ2-6; either TRBD1 or TRBD2 may supply D (5 bases each). Germline CDR1 and CDR2: SGHAT and FQNNGV. Deletions cut 5 bases from V and 1 base from J, with 9 bases between. The CDR3 has 15 residues. In DNA, the CDR3 is TGTGCCAGCAGCCCCGAGGGGTCTGGGGCCAACGTCCTGACTTTC. It encodes CASSPEGSGANVLTF.

This clonotype has a handful of counts. The chain carries TRBV7-9 and TRBJ2-7; maybe TRBD1 (6 bases). The germline gives CDR1 SEHNR, CDR2 FQNEAQ (reference sequence). V was pared by 4 bases and J by 0 bases, with 16 bases between. The CDR3 spans 16 residues. CDR3 in DNA: TGTGCCAGCAGCTCAACGACAGGCTCGAGCTCCTACGAGCAGTACTTC. It codes for CASSSTTGSSSYEQYF. The full variable domain, completed using reference TRBV7-9 and TRBJ2-7, is DTGVSQNPRHKITKRGQNVTFRCDPISEHNRLYWYRQTLGQGPEFLTYFQNEAQLEKSRLLSDRFSAERPKGSFSTLEIQRTEQGDSAMYLCASSSTTGSSSYEQYFGPGTRLTVT.

This clonotype was seen many times. The V call is TRBV7-9, the J call TRBJ2-1, with a possible D match to TRBD2 (5 bases). Looked up from germline, CDR1 is SEHNR and CDR2 is FQNEAQ (reference sequence). The CDR3 loop spans 12 amino acids. V lost 8 bases and J lost 7, with 12 bases in between. The chain's CDR3 is CASLGAANEQFF. CDR3 coding DNA: TGTGCCAGCTTAGGAGCGGCGAATGAGCAGTTCTTC.

This clonotype came up many times. The rearrangement links TRBV29-1 to TRBJ2-5, with D maybe TRBD1 (5 bases). CDR3 length: 13 amino acids. Trimming left V 4 bases short and J 5 bases short, with 14 bases between. CDR1 and CDR2 (germline): SQVTM, ANQGSEA. CDR3 sequence reads: CSVGSGIRETQYF. DNA of the CDR3: TGCAGCGTTGGGTCAGGGATACGGGAGACCCAGTACTTC.